The rows below give T cell receptor beta chains drawn from one sample of a study of radiotherapy plus CTLA-4 blockade in lung cancer. Clones were read by immunoSEQ multiplex PCR, and TCRdb kept only the in-frame ones, dropping some. The top ten hold approximately 5% of the sample, which has 100,000 to 150,000 clones, about four fifths seen once. The source material was peripheral blood, sampled from a patient treated with radiotherapy plus ipilimumab. These receptors all come from a human donor with non-small cell lung cancer who had a partial response to radiotherapy plus ipilimumab. CDR3s include the opening cysteine and the closing phenylalanine or tryptophan. A D gene is named only where the DNA matches it firmly. The listing skips clone size in some rows; elsewhere it reads once, few, many or a size class.

CDR3aa: CSGHAKNIQYF; CDR3nt: TGCAGCGGACACGCCAAAAACATTCAGTACTTC; v_gene: TRBV29-1; d_gene: -; j_gene: TRBJ2-4; abundance: -
CDR3aa: CARIQGHLHEQYF; CDR3nt: TGTGCCAGGATACAGGGGCATCTGCACGAGCAGTACTTC; v_gene: TRBV7-6; d_gene: TRBD1; j_gene: TRBJ2-7; abundance: few
CDR3aa: CASREEKIVSHNEQYF; CDR3nt: TGTGCCAGCAGGGAAGAAAAAATAGTCTCCCATAACGAGCAGTACTTC; v_gene: TRBV6-1; d_gene: -; j_gene: TRBJ2-7; abundance: -
CDR3aa: CASSPTGGLEKLFF; CDR3nt: TGTGCCAGCAGCCCAACCGGGGGGTTGGAAAAACTGTTTTTT; v_gene: TRBV28; d_gene: -; j_gene: TRBJ1-4; abundance: -
CDR3aa: CASGLDIEYDNEQFF; CDR3nt: TGTGCTAGTGGTTTGGATATAGAGTATGACAATGAGCAGTTCTTC; v_gene: TRBV12-5; d_gene: -; j_gene: TRBJ2-1; abundance: -
CDR3aa: CASSQTGGEGNEQFF; CDR3nt: TGTGCTAGCAGCCAAACAGGGGGCGAAGGCAATGAGCAGTTCTTC; v_gene: TRBV7-7; d_gene: TRBD1; j_gene: TRBJ2-1; abundance: -
CDR3aa: CASSGDPSGIGEQYF; CDR3nt: TGTGCCAGCAGTGGAGACCCTAGCGGGATTGGAGAGCAGTACTTC; v_gene: TRBV6-1; d_gene: TRBD2; j_gene: TRBJ2-7; abundance: -
CDR3aa: CASSIGTGTQETQYF; CDR3nt: TGTGCCAGTAGTATAGGGACAGGAACCCAAGAGACCCAGTACTTC; v_gene: TRBV19; d_gene: TRBD1; j_gene: TRBJ2-5; abundance: -
CDR3aa: CASSAIKGHHYGYTF; CDR3nt: TGCGCCAGCAGTGCCATTAAGGGACACCACTATGGCTACACCTTC; v_gene: TRBV23-1; d_gene: -; j_gene: TRBJ1-2; abundance: -
CDR3aa: CASSEAGRAGELFF; CDR3nt: TGTGCCAGCAGTGAAGCGGGGAGGGCCGGGGAGCTGTTTTTT; v_gene: TRBV6-1; d_gene: TRBD2; j_gene: TRBJ2-2; abundance: once
CDR3aa: CASSVLQGYIQYF; CDR3nt: TGTGCCAGCAGCGTATTACAGGGGTACATTCAGTACTTC; v_gene: TRBV5-5; d_gene: TRBD1; j_gene: TRBJ2-4; abundance: -
CDR3aa: CASSQDRIGQGNTEAFF; CDR3nt: TGTGCCAGCAGCCAAGATAGGATCGGACAGGGCAACACTGAAGCTTTCTTT; v_gene: TRBV4-2; d_gene: TRBD1; j_gene: TRBJ1-1; abundance: -
CDR3aa: CASSLGRSNTEAFF; CDR3nt: TGTGCCAGCAGCTTAGGGAGGTCGAACACTGAAGCTTTCTTT; v_gene: TRBV7-2; d_gene: -; j_gene: TRBJ1-1; abundance: -
CDR3aa: CASSVGQGSNQPQHF; CDR3nt: TGTGCCAGCAGTGTGGGACAGGGGAGCAATCAGCCCCAGCATTTT; v_gene: TRBV6-1; d_gene: TRBD1; j_gene: TRBJ1-5; abundance: -
CDR3aa: CASSIRGLPNSNEQFF; CDR3nt: TGTGCCAGTAGTATCCGGGGACTACCAAACTCCAATGAGCAGTTCTTC; v_gene: TRBV19; d_gene: TRBD2; j_gene: TRBJ2-1; abundance: -
CDR3aa: CASKKGSLYEQYF; CDR3nt: TGTGCCAGCAAGAAGGGGTCCCTCTACGAGCAGTACTTC; v_gene: TRBV5-4; d_gene: -; j_gene: TRBJ2-7; abundance: few
CDR3aa: CASWRGGAKNIQYF; CDR3nt: TGTGCCAGCTGGAGGGGGGGAGCCAAAAACATTCAGTACTTC; v_gene: TRBV27; d_gene: -; j_gene: TRBJ2-4; abundance: -
CDR3aa: CASRRFGQAVTQYF; CDR3nt: TGTGCCAGCAGGCGGTTCGGACAGGCCGTCACCCAGTACTTC; v_gene: TRBV6-5; d_gene: TRBD1; j_gene: TRBJ2-5; abundance: -
CDR3aa: CASSLEQGGYNEQFF; CDR3nt: TGTGCCAGCAGCTTGGAACAGGGTGGTTACAATGAGCAGTTCTTC; v_gene: TRBV11-3; d_gene: -; j_gene: TRBJ2-1; abundance: -
CDR3aa: CASSEGGQVIYEQYF; CDR3nt: TGTGCCAGCAGTGAAGGGGGACAGGTCATCTACGAGCAGTACTTC; v_gene: TRBV28; d_gene: TRBD1; j_gene: TRBJ2-7; abundance: -
CDR3aa: CASTGTGVGAGELFF; CDR3nt: TGTGCCAGCACCGGGACAGGGGTGGGGGCCGGGGAGCTGTTTTTT; v_gene: TRBV6-1; d_gene: TRBD1; j_gene: TRBJ2-2; abundance: -
CDR3aa: CASSARGRTSGRGLGEQFF; CDR3nt: TGTGCCAGCAGCGCACGGGGGAGGACTAGCGGGAGGGGGCTAGGCGAGCAGTTCTTC; v_gene: TRBV9; d_gene: TRBD2; j_gene: TRBJ2-1; abundance: -
CDR3aa: CASTPPGATDTQYF; CDR3nt: TGTGCCAGCACCCCGCCAGGGGCCACAGATACGCAGTATTTT; v_gene: TRBV6-5; d_gene: -; j_gene: TRBJ2-3; abundance: -
CDR3aa: CASGSPGPYEQYF; CDR3nt: TGTGCCAGTGGGTCCCCAGGGCCCTACGAGCAGTACTTC; v_gene: TRBV19; d_gene: -; j_gene: TRBJ2-7; abundance: -
CDR3aa: CASSPYRGPGLAKNIQYF; CDR3nt: TGTGCCAGCAGCCCGTACAGGGGCCCGGGCCTCGCCAAAAACATTCAGTACTTC; v_gene: TRBV5-8; d_gene: TRBD1; j_gene: TRBJ2-4; abundance: few
CDR3aa: CASSSYLSRGRRDEQFF; CDR3nt: TGTGCCAGCAGTTCTTACCTCTCTCGCGGGAGACGTGATGAGCAGTTCTTC; v_gene: TRBV28; d_gene: TRBD2; j_gene: TRBJ2-1; abundance: -